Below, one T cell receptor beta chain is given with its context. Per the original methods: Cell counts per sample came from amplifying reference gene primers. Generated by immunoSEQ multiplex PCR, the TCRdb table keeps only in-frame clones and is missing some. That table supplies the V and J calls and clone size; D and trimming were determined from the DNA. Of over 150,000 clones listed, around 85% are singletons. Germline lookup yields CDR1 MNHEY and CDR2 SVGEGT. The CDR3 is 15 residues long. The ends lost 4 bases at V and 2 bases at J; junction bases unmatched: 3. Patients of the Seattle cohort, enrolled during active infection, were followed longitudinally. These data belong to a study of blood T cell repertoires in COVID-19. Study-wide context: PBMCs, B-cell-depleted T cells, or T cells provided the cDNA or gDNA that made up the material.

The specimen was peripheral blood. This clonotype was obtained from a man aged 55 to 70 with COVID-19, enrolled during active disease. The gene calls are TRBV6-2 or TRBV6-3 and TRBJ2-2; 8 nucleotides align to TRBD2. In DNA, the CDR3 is TGTGCCAGCAGTTTCGGGGGGGCAAACACCGGGGAGCTGTTTTTT. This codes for CASSFGGANTGELFF.